This entry concerns a single TCR beta chain. Its target is not known. The data are from a study of OX40 agonist ivuxolimab in advanced cancers. The CDR3 spans 11 residues. V dropped 8 bases and J dropped 5; count of bases not matched to a gene: 5. Germline CDR1 reads SQVTM; CDR2 reads ANQGSEA. Produced via immunoSEQ multiplex PCR; TCRdb's table is partial and in-frame only. This table has 99,000 or so clones, around 94% appearing once. Notes on the study in general: Among patients with partial responses at 0.1-3.0 mg/kg, clonal expansion was among the lowest. Clonal expansion by week 6 occurred in CD4+ and CD8+ blood T cells (at 0.1 to 3.0 mg/kg). The authors did not determine the antigen specificity of the expanded peripheral T cells.

This TCR derives from an adult with an advanced solid tumor such as melanoma, head and neck, liver or kidney cancer. The chain employs TRBV29-1 and TRBJ2-7; 8 bases are shared with TRBD1. The specimen comprised CD4+ or CD8+ T cells sorted from blood, sampled in a trial of the OX40 agonist ivuxolimab. In nucleotides, the CDR3 is TGCAGCCTCAGACAGGGGAACGAGCAGTACTTC. Protein product: CSLRQGNEQYF.